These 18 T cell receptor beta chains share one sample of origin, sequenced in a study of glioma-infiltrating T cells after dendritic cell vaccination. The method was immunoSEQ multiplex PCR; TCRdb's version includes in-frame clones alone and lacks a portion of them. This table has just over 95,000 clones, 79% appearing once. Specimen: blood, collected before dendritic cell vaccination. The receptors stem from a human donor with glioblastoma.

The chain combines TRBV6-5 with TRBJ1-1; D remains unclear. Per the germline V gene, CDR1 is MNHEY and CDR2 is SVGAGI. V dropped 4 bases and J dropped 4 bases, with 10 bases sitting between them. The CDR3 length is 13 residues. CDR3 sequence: CASSSWHRTEAFF. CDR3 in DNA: TGTGCCAGCAGTTCCTGGCACCGCACTGAAGCTTTCTTT.

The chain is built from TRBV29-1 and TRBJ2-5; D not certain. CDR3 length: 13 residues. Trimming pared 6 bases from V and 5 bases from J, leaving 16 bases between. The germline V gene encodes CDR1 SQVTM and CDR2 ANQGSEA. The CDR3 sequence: CSVVIPPVETQYF. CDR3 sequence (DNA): TGCAGCGTCGTCATTCCGCCGGTGGAGACCCAGTACTTC.

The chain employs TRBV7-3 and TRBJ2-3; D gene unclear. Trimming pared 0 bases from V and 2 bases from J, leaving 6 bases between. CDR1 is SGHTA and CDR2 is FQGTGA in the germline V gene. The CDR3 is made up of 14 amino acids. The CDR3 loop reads CASSLTVSTDTQYF. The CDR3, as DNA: TGTGCCAGCAGCTTAACCGTCTCCACAGATACGCAGTATTTT.

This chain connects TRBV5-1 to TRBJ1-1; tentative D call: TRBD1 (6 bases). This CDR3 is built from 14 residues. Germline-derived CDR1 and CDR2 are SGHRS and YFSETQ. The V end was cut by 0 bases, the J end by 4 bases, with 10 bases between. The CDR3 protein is CASSLVTGSTEAFF. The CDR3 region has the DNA TGCGCCAGCAGCTTGGTTACAGGGTCCACTGAAGCTTTCTTT.

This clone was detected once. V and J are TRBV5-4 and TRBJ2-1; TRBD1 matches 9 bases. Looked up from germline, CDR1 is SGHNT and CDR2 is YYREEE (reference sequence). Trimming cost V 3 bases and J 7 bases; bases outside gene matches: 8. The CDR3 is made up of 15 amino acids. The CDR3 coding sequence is TGTGCCAGCAGCTCCCCGGGACAGGGAATTAATGAGCAGTTCTTC. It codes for CASSSPGQGINEQFF.

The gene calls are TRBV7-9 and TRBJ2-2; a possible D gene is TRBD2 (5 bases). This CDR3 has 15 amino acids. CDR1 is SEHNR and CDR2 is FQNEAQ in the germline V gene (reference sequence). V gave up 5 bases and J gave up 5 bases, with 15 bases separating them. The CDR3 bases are TGTGCCAGCAGCCCGACTACTAGTTTTACCGGGGAGCTGTTTTTT. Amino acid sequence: CASSPTTSFTGELFF.

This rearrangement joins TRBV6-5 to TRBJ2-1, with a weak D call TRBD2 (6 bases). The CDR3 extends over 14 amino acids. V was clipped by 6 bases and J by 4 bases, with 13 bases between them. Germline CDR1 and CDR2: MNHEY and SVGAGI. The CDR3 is CASSEGGGYNEQFF. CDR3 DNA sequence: TGTGCCAGCAGCGAAGGTGGAGGGTACAATGAGCAGTTCTTC.

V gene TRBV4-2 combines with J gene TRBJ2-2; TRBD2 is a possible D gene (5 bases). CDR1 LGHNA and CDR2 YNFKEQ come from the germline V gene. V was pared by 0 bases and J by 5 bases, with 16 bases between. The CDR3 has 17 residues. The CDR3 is CASSQETMGVGTGELFF. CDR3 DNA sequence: TGTGCCAGCAGCCAAGAGACTATGGGAGTAGGTACCGGGGAGCTGTTTTTT.

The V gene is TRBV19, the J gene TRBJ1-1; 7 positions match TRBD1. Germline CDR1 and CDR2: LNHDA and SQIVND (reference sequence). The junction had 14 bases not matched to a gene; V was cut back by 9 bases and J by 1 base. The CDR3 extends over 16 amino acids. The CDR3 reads CASLSQSGQRNTEAFF. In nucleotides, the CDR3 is TGTGCCAGCTTATCTCAGTCGGGACAGAGGAACACTGAAGCTTTCTTT.

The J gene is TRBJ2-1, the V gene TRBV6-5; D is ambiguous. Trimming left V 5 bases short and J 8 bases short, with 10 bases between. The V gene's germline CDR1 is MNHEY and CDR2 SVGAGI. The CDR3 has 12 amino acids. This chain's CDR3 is CASSRRRHEQFF. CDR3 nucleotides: TGTGCCAGCAGTCGAAGGCGGCATGAGCAGTTCTTC.

CDR3 sequence: CASSDDRVNTEAFF. CDR3 coding DNA: TGTGCCAGCAGTGACGACAGGGTGAACACTGAAGCTTTCTTT. The chain links TRBV2 to TRBJ1-1, with 7 bases matching TRBD1. The CDR3 extends over 14 amino acids. The J segment lost 0 bases and the V segment lost 3 bases, leaving 1 base of the junction unmatched. Germline V gives CDR1 SNHLY, CDR2 FYNNEI.

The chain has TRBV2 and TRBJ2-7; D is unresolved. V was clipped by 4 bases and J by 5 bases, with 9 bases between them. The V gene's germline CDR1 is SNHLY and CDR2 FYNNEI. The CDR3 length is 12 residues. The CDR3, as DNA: TGTGCCAGCAGTGGGTTGGGCCACGAGCAGTACTTC. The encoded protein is CASSGLGHEQYF.

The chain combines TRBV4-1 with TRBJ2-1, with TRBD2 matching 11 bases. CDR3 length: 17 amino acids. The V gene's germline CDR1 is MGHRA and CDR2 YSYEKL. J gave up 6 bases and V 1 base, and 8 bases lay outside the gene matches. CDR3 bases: TGCGCCAGCAGCCAAGCAAATGGCCTAGCGGGAGGCAATGAGCAGTTCTTC. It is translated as CASSQANGLAGGNEQFF.

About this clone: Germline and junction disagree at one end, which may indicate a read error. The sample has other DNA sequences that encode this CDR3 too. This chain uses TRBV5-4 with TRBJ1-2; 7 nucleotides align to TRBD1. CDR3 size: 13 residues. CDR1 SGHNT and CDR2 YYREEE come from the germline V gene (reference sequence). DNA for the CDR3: TGTGCCAGCAGCACCGGACAGGAGAGGGGCTACACCTTT. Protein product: CASSTGQERGYTF.

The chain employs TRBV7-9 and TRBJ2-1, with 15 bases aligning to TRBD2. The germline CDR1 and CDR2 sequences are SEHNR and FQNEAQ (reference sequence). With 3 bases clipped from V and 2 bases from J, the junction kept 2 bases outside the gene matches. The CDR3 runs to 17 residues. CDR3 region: CASSFGLAGGTYNEQFF. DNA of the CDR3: TGTGCCAGCAGCTTTGGACTAGCGGGAGGGACCTACAATGAGCAGTTCTTC.

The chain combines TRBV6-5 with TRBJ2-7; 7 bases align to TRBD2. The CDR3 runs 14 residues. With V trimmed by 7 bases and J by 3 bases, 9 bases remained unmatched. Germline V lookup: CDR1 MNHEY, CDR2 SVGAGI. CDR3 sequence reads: CASTTHGRGYEQYF. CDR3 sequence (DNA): TGTGCCAGCACTACTCATGGGAGGGGCTACGAGCAGTACTTC.

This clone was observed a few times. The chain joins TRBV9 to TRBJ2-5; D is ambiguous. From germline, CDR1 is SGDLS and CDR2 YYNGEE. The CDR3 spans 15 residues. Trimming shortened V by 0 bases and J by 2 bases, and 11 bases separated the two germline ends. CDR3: CASSVAPDKQETQYF. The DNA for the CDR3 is TGTGCCAGCAGCGTAGCTCCCGACAAACAAGAGACCCAGTACTTC. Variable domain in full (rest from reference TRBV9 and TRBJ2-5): DSGVTQTPKHLITATGQRVTLRCSPRSGDLSVYWYQQSLDQGLQFLIQYYNGEERAKGNILERFSAQQFPDLHSELNLSSLELGDSALYFCASSVAPDKQETQYFGPGTRLLVL.

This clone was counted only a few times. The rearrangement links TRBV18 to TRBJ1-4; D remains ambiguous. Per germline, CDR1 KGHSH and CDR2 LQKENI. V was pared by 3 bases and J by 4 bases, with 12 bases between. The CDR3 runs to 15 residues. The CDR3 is CASSPEAGSNEKLFF. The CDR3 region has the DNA TGTGCCAGCTCACCGGAGGCAGGCAGTAATGAAAAACTGTTTTTT.